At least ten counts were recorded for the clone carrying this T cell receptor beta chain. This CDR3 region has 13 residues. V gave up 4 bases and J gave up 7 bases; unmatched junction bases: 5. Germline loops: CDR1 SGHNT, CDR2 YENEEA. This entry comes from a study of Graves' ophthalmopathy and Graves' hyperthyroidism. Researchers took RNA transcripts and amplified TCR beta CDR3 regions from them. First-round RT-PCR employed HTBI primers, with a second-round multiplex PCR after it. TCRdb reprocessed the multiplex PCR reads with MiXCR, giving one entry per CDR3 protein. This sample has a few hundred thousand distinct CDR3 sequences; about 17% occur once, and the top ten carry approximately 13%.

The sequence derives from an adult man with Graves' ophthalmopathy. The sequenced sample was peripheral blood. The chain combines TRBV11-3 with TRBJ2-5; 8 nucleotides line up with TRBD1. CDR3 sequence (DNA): TGTGCCAGCAGCTACCGGGACAGGACGACCCAGTACTTC. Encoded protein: CASSYRDRTTQYF. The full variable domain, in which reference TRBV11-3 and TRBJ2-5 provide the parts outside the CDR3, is EAGVVQSPRYKIIEKKQPVAFWCNPISGHNTLYWYLQNLGQGPELLIRYENEEAVDDSQLPKDRFSAERLKGVDSTLKIQPAELGDSAVYLCASSYRDRTTQYFGPGTRLLVL.